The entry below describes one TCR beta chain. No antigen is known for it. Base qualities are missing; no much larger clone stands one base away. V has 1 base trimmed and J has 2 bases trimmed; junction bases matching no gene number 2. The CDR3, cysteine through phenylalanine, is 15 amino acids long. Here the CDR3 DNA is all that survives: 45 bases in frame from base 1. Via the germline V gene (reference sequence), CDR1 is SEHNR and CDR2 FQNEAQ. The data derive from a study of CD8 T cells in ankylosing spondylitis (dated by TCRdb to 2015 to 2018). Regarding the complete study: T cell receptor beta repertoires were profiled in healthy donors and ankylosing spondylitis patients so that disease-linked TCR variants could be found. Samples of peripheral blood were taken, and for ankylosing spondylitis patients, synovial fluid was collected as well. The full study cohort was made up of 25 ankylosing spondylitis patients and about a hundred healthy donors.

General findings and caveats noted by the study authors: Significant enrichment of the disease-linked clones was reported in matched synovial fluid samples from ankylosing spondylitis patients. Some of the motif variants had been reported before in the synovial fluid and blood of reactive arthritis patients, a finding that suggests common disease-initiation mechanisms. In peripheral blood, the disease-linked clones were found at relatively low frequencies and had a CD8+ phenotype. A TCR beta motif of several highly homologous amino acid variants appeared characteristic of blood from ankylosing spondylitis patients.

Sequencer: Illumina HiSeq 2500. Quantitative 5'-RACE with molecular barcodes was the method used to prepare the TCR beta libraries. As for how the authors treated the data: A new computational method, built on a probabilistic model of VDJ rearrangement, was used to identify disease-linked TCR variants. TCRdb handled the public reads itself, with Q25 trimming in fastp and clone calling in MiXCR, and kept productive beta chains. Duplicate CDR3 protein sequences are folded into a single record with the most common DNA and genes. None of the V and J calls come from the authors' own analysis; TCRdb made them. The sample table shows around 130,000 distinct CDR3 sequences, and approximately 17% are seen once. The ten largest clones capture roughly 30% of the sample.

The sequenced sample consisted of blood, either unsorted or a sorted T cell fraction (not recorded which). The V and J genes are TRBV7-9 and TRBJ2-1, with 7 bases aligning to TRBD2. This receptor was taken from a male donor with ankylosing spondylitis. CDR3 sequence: CASSLGGSAYNEQFF. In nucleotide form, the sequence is TGTGCCAGCAGCTTAGGCGGGAGCGCCTACAATGAGCAGTTCTTC. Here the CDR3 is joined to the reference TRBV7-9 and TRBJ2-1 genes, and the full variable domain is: DTGVSQNPRHKITKRGQNVTFRCDPISEHNRLYWYRQTLGQGPEFLTYFQNEAQLEKSRLLSDRFSAERPKGSFSTLEIQRTEQGDSAMYLCASSLGGSAYNEQFFGPGTRLTVL.